This record covers a single T cell receptor (beta chain). Its antigen is as yet unknown. V shed 1 base, J shed 7 bases, and the junction held 12 bases outside the gene matches. Germline loops: CDR1 SQVTM, CDR2 ANQGSEA. There are 15 residues in the CDR3. The data derive from a study of cytomegalovirus exposure and HLA in healthy donors. Study findings and constraints: The listing of 160 or so TCR beta chains classed them as cytomegalovirus-associated.

Sequencing was performed with immunoSEQ multiplex PCR; in TCRdb, only in-frame clones are kept and a portion is missing. Of about 160,000 clones listed, around nine tenths are singletons. The V gene is TRBV29-1, the J gene TRBJ1-1, with 7 positions matching TRBD1. The TCR comes from a woman aged 18-29 years in good health and CMV-seronegative. The sample consisted of PBMCs. The CDR3 coding sequence is TGCAGCGTTGAAGTTCAGCTTGCCGGGACAGTTGAAGCTTTCTTT. It encodes CSVEVQLAGTVEAFF.